Described below is a single T cell receptor beta chain sequence and its context. What it recognizes is unknown. The germline gives CDR1 SNHLY, CDR2 FYNNEI. The CDR3 has 13 amino acids. Trimming shortened V by 0 bases and J by 8 bases, and 8 bases separated the two germline ends. The data derive from a study of monozygotic twins with cystic fibrosis. Study-wide background: Library input was about 3 micrograms of fragmented DNA, with 15 PCR cycles.

Study observations and caveats: Low clonality (median roughly 0.009) suggested a mostly naive repertoire. Co-twins had the most similar V usage for 13 of 16 pairs, J for 8.

The protocol was immunoSEQ multiplex PCR, while the TCRdb copy is restricted to in-frame clones and leaves out a portion. The sample includes some 25,000 clones, roughly 96% of them seen just once. The sequenced sample was blood. V and J are TRBV2 and TRBJ2-1; D call uncertain. The clonotype originates from a girl between 2 and 10 years old with cystic fibrosis. CDR3 bases: TGTGCCAGCAGTGAAGCCCTTGGGGATGAGCAGTTCTTC. Its translation: CASSEALGDEQFF.